The 18 T cell receptor beta chains below were found in one sample sequenced in a study of blood T cell repertoires in COVID-19. Using immunoSEQ multiplex PCR, the repertoire was profiled, and TCRdb retains in-frame clones only, with some absent. The sample lists some 150,000 clones; approximately 80% were seen once. The sample consisted of peripheral blood. The receptors were gathered from a human donor in a cohort sampled during active COVID-19.

The chain couples TRBV29-1 to TRBJ2-1; D not certain. V lost 3 bases and J 6 bases, leaving 9 bases between the germline ends. The CDR3 covers 12 residues. Germline lookup yields CDR1 SQVTM and CDR2 ANQGSEA. The CDR3 sequence: CSVDGLTNEQFF. Written as DNA, the CDR3 is TGCAGCGTTGATGGTCTAACCAATGAGCAGTTCTTC.

The chain combines TRBV5-1 with TRBJ1-2, with D possibly TRBD1 on 5 matching bases. The germline V gene encodes CDR1 SGHRS and CDR2 YFSETQ. CDR3 length: 14 residues. V lost 0 bases, J lost 8 bases, and 14 bases lay in between. In DNA form, the CDR3 reads TGCGCCAGCAGCTTGGACGGTCAGGGTGTCGGCTACACCTTC. It is translated as CASSLDGQGVGYTF.

The genes are TRBV5-1 and TRBJ1-6; D not resolved. Per germline, CDR1 SGHRS and CDR2 YFSETQ. V lost 4 bases and J lost 7, with 12 bases in between. The CDR3 length is 14 residues. This CDR3 is CASSPGMGNSPLHF. CDR3 DNA: TGCGCCAGCAGCCCCGGGATGGGGAATTCACCCCTCCACTTT.

The J gene is TRBJ2-1, the V gene TRBV6-5; 7 nucleotides match TRBD2. CDR3 length: 14 amino acids. The ends lost 7 bases at V and 3 bases at J; junction bases unmatched: 6. CDR1 and CDR2 (germline): MNHEY, SVGAGI. The CDR3 reads CASTTGGLYNEQFF. The CDR3 nucleotides read TGTGCCAGCACCACGGGGGGTCTCTACAATGAGCAGTTCTTC.

This clone was recorded a few times. V usage is TRBV12-3 or TRBV12-4 and J usage is TRBJ2-5; 8 positions match TRBD1. V lost 6 bases and J lost 5; bases outside the gene matches: 5. The CDR3 length is 13 residues. The CDR3, as DNA: TGTGCCAGCAGATCAGGGGGCGTGGAGACCCAGTACTTC. Protein product: CASRSGGVETQYF.

This chain links TRBV14 with TRBJ1-1; D may be TRBD1 (5 bases). This CDR3 region has 14 residues. Per germline, CDR1 SGHDN and CDR2 FVKESK. V was clipped by 4 bases and J by 2 bases, with 11 bases between them. CDR3 in DNA: TGTGCCAGCAGCCCCCACACAGGCAACACTGAAGCTTTCTTT. Translated, it gives CASSPHTGNTEAFF.

This chain connects TRBV7-9 to TRBJ1-6; TRBD1 matches at 7 bases. The CDR3 runs to 12 residues. The V segment lost 1 base and the J segment 16 bases; nucleotides outside the gene matches: 4. In germline, CDR1 is SEHNR, CDR2 FQNEAQ (reference sequence). This CDR3 reads CASSLGGTELHF. The CDR3 DNA reads TGTGCCAGCAGCTTAGGCGGGACAGAACTCCACTTT. The variable domain in full, with the rest retrieved from reference TRBV7-9 and TRBJ1-6, is DTGVSQNPRHKITKRGQNVTFRCDPISEHNRLYWYRQTLGQGPEFLTYFQNEAQLEKSRLLSDRFSAERPKGSFSTLEIQRTEQGDSAMYLCASSLGGTELHFGNGTRLTVT.

This clone was seen a few times. The chain employs TRBV11-2 and TRBJ2-2; the match to TRBD1 covers 9 bases. The length of the CDR3 is 16 residues. Germline-derived CDR1 and CDR2 are SGHAT and FQNNGV. The V gene end was trimmed by 2 bases and the J gene end by 8 bases; junction bases not matched to a gene: 9. CDR3 DNA sequence: TGTGCCAGCAGCTTATCGAGGGACAGGGCTAAAGGGGAGCTGTTTTTT. It codes for CASSLSRDRAKGELFF.

The count of this clone is one. V usage is TRBV29-1 and J usage is TRBJ2-7; 14 nucleotides agree with TRBD2. The CDR3 length is 15 residues. Germline CDR1 is SQVTM and CDR2 is ANQGSEA. J gave up 6 bases and V 4 bases, and 8 bases lay outside the gene matches. CDR3 loop: CSVVPGTSGGTEQYF. As DNA, the CDR3 is TGCAGCGTTGTCCCGGGGACTAGCGGGGGAACCGAGCAGTACTTC.

The chain recombines TRBV6-5 with TRBJ2-3; D gene ambiguous. Deletions cut 6 bases from V and 4 bases from J, with 17 bases between. Germline loops: CDR1 MNHEY, CDR2 SVGAGI. The CDR3 is 15 residues long. CDR3 DNA: TGTGCCAGCAGCCCAGAGACCCAGGTGCCAGATACGCAGTATTTT. Translation gives CASSPETQVPDTQYF.

The genes are TRBV3-1 (or the pseudogene TRBV3-2) and TRBJ2-2, with 12 bases aligning to TRBD2. V was pared by 4 bases and J by 1 base, with 1 base of the junction left unmatched. Germline values: CDR1 LGHDT, CDR2 YNNKEL (reference sequence). This CDR3 spans 16 amino acids. The CDR3 DNA follows: TGTGCCAGCAGCCGGGGACTAGCGGGGAACACCGGGGAGCTGTTTTTT. Its protein is CASSRGLAGNTGELFF.

The chain recombines TRBV11-2 with TRBJ1-2; 7 nucleotides line up with TRBD1. The CDR3 extends over 16 amino acids. V gave up 7 bases and J gave up 0 bases; unmatched junction bases: 11. CDR1 and CDR2 from the germline V gene are SGHAT and FQNNGV. The CDR3 DNA is TGTGCCAGCAACCAACCAGGGGGTCGATCTAACTATGGCTACACCTTC. Translating gives CASNQPGGRSNYGYTF.

This sequence joins TRBV28 and TRBJ2-7, with D tentatively TRBD2 (5 bases). Per germline, CDR1 MDHEN and CDR2 SYDVKM. The CDR3 length is 14 residues. V gave up 2 bases and J gave up 4 bases, with 12 bases separating them. Here the CDR3 DNA reads TGTGCCAGCAGTTTAAACGGGGTGACATACGAGCAGTACTTC. As protein: CASSLNGVTYEQYF.

The CDR3 coding sequence is TGTGCCAGCACCAAGTTAGGAGGGTGGGATACTGAAGCTTTCTTT. It specifies CASTKLGGWDTEAFF. This chain uses TRBV7-9 with TRBJ1-1, with D uncertain. This CDR3 comprises 15 residues. Germline CDR1 SEHNR, CDR2 FQNEAQ (reference sequence). Between the trimmed V and J ends, which lost 7 bases and 5 bases, there was a span of 20 bases.

V usage is TRBV11-2 and J usage is TRBJ2-5, with 8 bases aligning to TRBD1. Germline CDR1 reads SGHAT; CDR2 reads FQNNGV. The CDR3 extends over 13 amino acids. V shed 7 bases, J shed 5 bases, and the junction held 6 bases outside the gene matches. In nucleotides, the CDR3 is TGTGCCAGCATCTCAGGGGGCGGGGAGACCCAGTACTTC. It encodes CASISGGGETQYF.

This chain uses TRBV7-2 with TRBJ2-2; D is possibly TRBD1 (5 bases). This CDR3 region has 15 residues. V lost 1 base and J lost 4, with 10 bases in between. Germline V gene data show CDR1 as SGHTA and CDR2 as FQGNSA. As DNA, the CDR3 is TGTGCCAGCAGCTTAGGGTATAGGGGCACCGGGGAGCTGTTTTTT. As protein: CASSLGYRGTGELFF.

The genes are TRBV25-1 and TRBJ1-1; 7 bases fit TRBD1. Germline V gene sequence: CDR1 MGHDK, CDR2 SYGVNS. V trimming: 5 bases; J trimming: 3 bases; junction bases outside the gene matches: 3. The CDR3 is made up of 13 amino acids. The CDR3 protein is CASSRQGDTEAFF. CDR3 sequence (DNA): TGTGCCAGCAGTCGCCAGGGGGACACTGAAGCTTTCTTT.

The chain uses TRBV4-2 and TRBJ2-1; TRBD2 matches 11 bases. Germline CDR1 and CDR2: LGHNA and YNFKEQ. The CDR3 runs to 16 residues. The V and J ends lost 3 bases and 3 bases, in that order; junction bases with no gene match: 4. DNA for the CDR3: TGTGCCAGCAGCCAGGAACTAGCGGGGGACTACAATGAGCAGTTCTTC. Translation gives CASSQELAGDYNEQFF.